This T cell receptor beta chain is drawn from a study of control samples from healthy donors and cancer patients. CDR1 SGHTA and CDR2 FQGNSA come from the germline V gene. The CDR3 totals 16 residues. V shed 1 base and J shed 4 bases, with 15 bases lying between them. Data came from immunoSEQ multiplex PCR; TCRdb stores just in-frame clones and leaves some out. This sample carries about 18,000 clones, about 86% of them seen once, and the ten largest clones take 11%. The gene calls are TRBV7-2 and TRBJ2-3; possibly TRBD2 for D (7 bases). Sequencing was carried out using PBMCs. This receptor was identified in a woman in her 70s with colorectal cancer. CDR3 coding DNA: TGTGCCAGCAGCTTAGGACCCTCGGGGGGCGCAGATACGCAGTATTTT. This encodes CASSLGPSGGADTQYF. The full variable domain, completed using reference TRBV7-2 and TRBJ2-3, is GAGVSQSPSNKVTEKGKDVELRCDPISGHTALYWYRQSLGQGLEFLIYFQGNSAPDKSGLPSDRFSAERTGGSVSTLTIQRTQQEDSAVYLCASSLGPSGGADTQYFGPGTRLTVL.